Below are 27 T cell receptor beta chains sequenced from a single sample in a study of cytomegalovirus exposure and HLA in healthy donors. 13 Jbeta primers and 60 Vbeta primers were used for the PCR. Profiled with immunoSEQ multiplex PCR; TCRdb holds only in-frame clones, not every one. Of roughly 100,000 clones in the sample, about 80% were seen once. Specimen: PBMCs. These receptors came from a woman between 40 and 55 years old in good health and CMV-seronegative.

A few counts support this clone. The rearrangement uses TRBV19 and TRBJ1-4; maybe TRBD1 (5 bases). The CDR3 is made up of 18 amino acids. Trimming left V 6 bases short and J 8 bases short, with 28 bases between. CDR1 is LNHDA, CDR2 SQIVND, per germline (reference sequence). In nucleotides, the CDR3 is TGTGCCAGTAGCCCCGATGACATGGACGTACAGGAGTCGGAAAAACTGTTTTTT. Its translation: CASSPDDMDVQESEKLFF.

In regard to this clone: This same CDR3 is encoded by further DNA sequences in the sample. This chain joins TRBV10-3 and TRBJ1-1; 7 nucleotides line up with TRBD1. The CDR3 has 15 residues. V was clipped by 2 bases and J by 2 bases; unmatched bases: 5. Germline V gene lookup returns CDR1 ENHRY and CDR2 SYGVKD. The CDR3 is CAISETTGTNTEAFF. The CDR3 DNA is TGTGCCATCAGTGAGACGACAGGGACCAACACTGAAGCTTTCTTT.

The genes are TRBV12-5 and TRBJ2-7, with 9 bases lining up with TRBD2. This CDR3 contains 13 residues. The V gene end was trimmed by 6 bases and the J gene end by 0 bases; junction bases not matched to a gene: 0. CDR1 LGHNT and CDR2 FRNRAP come from the germline V gene. The CDR3: CASGGLASYEQYF. DNA for the CDR3: TGTGCTAGTGGGGGACTAGCCTCCTACGAGCAGTACTTC.

The chain is built from TRBV18 and TRBJ1-1, with D maybe TRBD1 (5 bases). The CDR3 sequence is 14 residues long. Germline-derived CDR1 and CDR2 are KGHSH and LQKENI. Trimming shortened V by 0 bases and J by 3 bases, and 8 bases separated the two germline ends. The CDR3 DNA reads as TGTGCCAGCTCACCACCGTCAGGGTACACTGAAGCTTTCTTT. Protein product: CASSPPSGYTEAFF.

The chain is built from TRBV18 and TRBJ2-1; 11 bases agree with TRBD2. From germline, CDR1 is KGHSH and CDR2 LQKENI. The V segment lost 3 bases and the J segment 9 bases; nucleotides outside the gene matches: 7. The CDR3 is 15 residues long. The CDR3 reads CASSPTSGSTSEQFF. The CDR3 coding sequence is TGTGCCAGCTCACCTACTAGCGGGAGTACAAGTGAGCAGTTCTTC.

The chain carries TRBV5-4 and TRBJ2-2; a weak D match, TRBD1 (5 bases). This CDR3 is 17 amino acids long. V lost 4 bases and J 7 bases, leaving 23 bases between the germline ends. Germline V gene sequence: CDR1 SGHNT, CDR2 YYREEE (reference sequence). The DNA for the CDR3 is TGTGCCAGCAGCCCAATCGGACGACCAAAAAGGGGCGGGGAGCTGTTTTTT. Residues: CASSPIGRPKRGGELFF.

The genes are TRBV9 and TRBJ1-1; 9 bases match TRBD1. Looked up from germline, CDR1 is SGDLS and CDR2 is YYNGEE. Germline trimming cut 5 bases from V and 8 bases from J; bases unmatched to any gene: 7. The CDR3 runs 13 residues. This CDR3 reads CASSRPGTGEAFF. CDR3 sequence (DNA): TGTGCCAGCAGTCGACCGGGGACAGGGGAAGCTTTCTTT.

The rearrangement joins TRBV6-5 to TRBJ2-5; the D gene is possibly TRBD2 (7 bases). Per germline, CDR1 MNHEY and CDR2 SVGAGI. With 6 bases removed from V and 9 bases from J, the gap between germline ends came to 17 bases. CDR3 length: 13 amino acids. CDR3 residues: CASRGGAGGSQYF. The CDR3 region has the DNA TGTGCCAGCAGGGGGGGGGCCGGGGGTTCCCAGTACTTC.

The rearrangement uses TRBV6-5 and TRBJ2-7; 10 positions agree with TRBD2. CDR3 length: 11 residues. From germline, CDR1 is MNHEY and CDR2 SVGAGI. In DNA form, the CDR3 reads TGTGCAGCGGGGGGGCGCTACGAGCAGTACTTC. This sequence encodes CAAGGRYEQYF.

The chain links TRBV7-9 to TRBJ2-3, with TRBD1 matching over 7 bases. J lost 0 bases, V lost 5 bases, and 14 bases had no gene match. The CDR3 has 18 residues. Germline-derived CDR1 and CDR2 are SEHNR and FQNEAQ (reference sequence). The CDR3 sequence: CASSPPATRGQSTDTQYF. CDR3 nucleotides: TGTGCCAGCAGCCCCCCCGCCACGAGGGGGCAAAGCACAGATACGCAGTATTTT.

V and J are TRBV7-2 and TRBJ1-1, with D perhaps matching TRBD1 (6 bases). Trimming took off 5 bases at V and 11 bases at J, with 24 bases between the two ends. CDR3 length equals 15 residues. Germline CDR1 and CDR2: SGHTA and FQGNSA. The CDR3 region is CASSPQVTGNPRAFF. The CDR3 coding sequence is TGTGCCAGCAGCCCCCAAGTTACAGGGAACCCTAGGGCTTTCTTT. The full variable domain, in which reference TRBV7-2 and TRBJ1-1 provide the parts outside the CDR3, is GAGVSQSPSNKVTEKGKDVELRCDPISGHTALYWYRQSLGQGLEFLIYFQGNSAPDKSGLPSDRFSAERTGGSVSTLTIQRTQQEDSAVYLCASSPQVTGNPRAFFGQGTRLTVV.

This clone was seen only once. The V gene is TRBV19, the J gene TRBJ2-1; 8 positions match TRBD2. Germline V gives CDR1 LNHDA, CDR2 SQIVND (reference sequence). The CDR3 contains 13 residues. V trimming: 5 bases; J trimming: 12 bases; junction bases outside the gene matches: 9. CDR3 residues: CASSPGGGGRQFF. CDR3 nucleotide sequence: TGTGCCAGTAGTCCCGGGGGGGGAGGACGGCAGTTCTTC.

This sequence joins TRBV13 and TRBJ1-1; the D is unclear. Trimming pared 2 bases from V and 1 base from J, leaving 5 bases between. The germline gives CDR1 PRHDT, CDR2 FYEKMQ (reference sequence). The CDR3 sequence is 13 residues long. Here the CDR3 DNA reads TGTGCCAGCAGCTTAAAGCCGAACACTGAAGCTTTCTTT. Its protein is CASSLKPNTEAFF.

This chain links TRBV18 with TRBJ2-7, with D uncertain. This CDR3 is built from 14 residues. The V and J ends lost 0 bases and 3 bases respectively, with 9 bases between them. Germline loops: CDR1 KGHSH, CDR2 LQKENI. The CDR3 nucleotides read TGTGCCAGCTCACCACCACTTACCGACTACGAGCAGTACTTC. Translating it yields CASSPPLTDYEQYF.

The chain couples TRBV9 to TRBJ2-7; 7 bases are shared with TRBD2. The germline V gene has CDR1 SGDLS and CDR2 YYNGEE. This CDR3 is built from 15 residues. J lost 5 bases, V lost 0 bases, and 8 bases had no gene match. Here the CDR3 DNA reads TGTGCCAGCAGCGTAGCTAGCGGACCCCCCAACGAGCAGTACTTC. As protein: CASSVASGPPNEQYF. The full variable domain, with the rest looked up from reference TRBV9 and TRBJ2-7, is DSGVTQTPKHLITATGQRVTLRCSPRSGDLSVYWYQQSLDQGLQFLIQYYNGEERAKGNILERFSAQQFPDLHSELNLSSLELGDSALYFCASSVASGPPNEQYFGPGTRLTVT.

This clone was counted once. The V gene is TRBV19, the J gene TRBJ2-2; D is unclear. Germline values: CDR1 LNHDA, CDR2 SQIVND (reference sequence). V lost 3 bases and J lost 10, with 6 bases in between. The CDR3 is made up of 11 amino acids. The CDR3: CASSMSEELFF. CDR3 nucleotide sequence: TGTGCCAGTAGTATGAGTGAGGAGCTGTTTTTT. The full variable domain, its missing parts supplied by reference TRBV19 and TRBJ2-2, is DGGITQSPKYLFRKEGQNVTLSCEQNLNHDAMYWYRQDPGQGLRLIYYSQIVNDFQKGDIAEGYSVSREKKESFPLTVTSAQKNPTAFYLCASSMSEELFFGEGSRLTVL.

This chain connects TRBV28 to TRBJ1-1; TRBD1 agrees at 7 bases. V lost 5 bases, J lost 10 bases, and 7 bases stayed unmatched. The germline gives CDR1 MDHEN, CDR2 SYDVKM. This CDR3 has 12 amino acids. As DNA, the CDR3 is TGTGCCAGCAGTATAATCCAGGGGGTAGCTTTCTTT. This translates into CASSIIQGVAFF.

This clone was picked up one time. The chain employs TRBV11-2 and TRBJ1-2; no definite D call. The germline CDR1 and CDR2 sequences are SGHAT and FQNNGV. Trimming left V 5 bases short and J 6 bases short, with 10 bases between. This CDR3 is 12 amino acids long. CDR3 sequence reads: CASSRVGDGYTF. CDR3 DNA: TGTGCCAGCAGCCGCGTGGGCGATGGCTACACCTTC.

CDR3 sequence (DNA): TGTGCCAGCAGTGAGGGGCTCACTAGCGGGAGCTCCTACGAGCAGTACTTC. Translation: CASSEGLTSGSSYEQYF. This chain connects TRBV2 to TRBJ2-7; 11 bases are a match to TRBD2. From germline, CDR1 is SNHLY and CDR2 FYNNEI. The CDR3 covers 17 residues. V shed 3 bases and J 0 bases; nucleotides not matched to a gene: 7.

This clone was detected only once. This sequence joins TRBV5-1 and TRBJ2-7; 11 positions agree with TRBD2. The CDR3 consists of 18 residues. Trimming cost V 3 bases and J 2 bases; bases outside gene matches: 13. Germline V lookup: CDR1 SGHRS, CDR2 YFSETQ. In DNA, the CDR3 is TGCGCCAGCAGCTCTTACTCTCCGGGACTAGCGGTTACCTACGAGCAGTACTTC. This translates into CASSSYSPGLAVTYEQYF.

The V and J genes are TRBV18 and TRBJ2-7, with a tentative D call TRBD2 (5 bases). Germline V gene lookup returns CDR1 KGHSH and CDR2 LQKENI. Trimming shortened V by 3 bases and J by 5 bases, and 11 bases separated the two germline ends. The CDR3 runs 13 residues. This chain's CDR3 is CASSPAGLHEQYF. Here the CDR3 DNA reads TGTGCCAGCTCACCCGCGGGCTTACACGAGCAGTACTTC.

The J gene is TRBJ2-6, the V gene TRBV9, with D unclear. Germline-derived CDR1 and CDR2 are SGDLS and YYNGEE. The CDR3 totals 16 residues. Trimming removed 0 bases at V and 2 bases at J, with 9 bases between. DNA for the CDR3: TGTGCCAGCAGCGTAGGTTTGTCTACTGGGGCCAACGTCCTGACTTTC. It is translated as CASSVGLSTGANVLTF.

This clone was found once. The CDR3 sequence: CASRQDRLGETQYF. CDR3 sequence (DNA): TGTGCCAGCAGGCAAGACAGACTAGGGGAGACCCAGTACTTC. This chain connects TRBV6-1 to TRBJ2-5; maybe TRBD2 (6 bases). The CDR3 totals 14 residues. V lost 6 bases and J lost 5, with 16 bases in between. Per the germline V gene, CDR1 is MNHNS and CDR2 is SASEGT.

V and J are TRBV7-3 and TRBJ2-7, with a possible D match to TRBD2 (5 bases). From germline, CDR1 is SGHTA and CDR2 FQGTGA. Trimming cost V 5 bases and J 2 bases, with 10 bases left between them. The CDR3 is 13 amino acids. The DNA of the CDR3 is TGTGCCAGCAGCAGCGGCCCTACCTACGAGCAGTACTTC. It is translated as CASSSGPTYEQYF.

This clone was counted only a few times. The gene calls are TRBV4-3 and TRBJ1-1, with a possible D match to TRBD1 (6 bases). CDR3 size: 17 residues. Trimming took 2 bases from V and 1 from J, leaving 17 bases between them. Germline V gene sequence: CDR1 LGHNA, CDR2 YSLEER. The CDR3 sequence: CASSQYLDRTGNTEAFF. Here the CDR3 DNA reads TGCGCCAGCAGCCAATACCTAGACAGGACCGGGAACACTGAAGCTTTCTTT.

The chain links TRBV7-2 to TRBJ1-4, with a possible D match to TRBD1 (5 bases). V lost 2 bases to trimming and J lost 7 bases, with 11 bases between them. This CDR3 spans 14 amino acids. Per germline, CDR1 SGHTA and CDR2 FQGNSA. The CDR3 region is CASSLRQGGEKLFF. CDR3 nucleotide sequence: TGTGCCAGCAGCTTACGTCAGGGTGGTGAAAAACTGTTTTTT.

About this clone: One end of the junction is discordant with germline, which a read error may explain. The chain has TRBV7-9 and TRBJ2-7, with 10 nucleotides matching TRBD1. Germline lookup yields CDR1 SEHNR and CDR2 FQNEAQ (reference sequence). The CDR3 contains 14 residues. This CDR3 reads CSSSLGQGYHEQYF. In nucleotides, the CDR3 is TGTTCCAGCAGCTTGGGACAGGGGTACCACGAGCAGTACTTC. Based on the CDR3 plus reference TRBV7-9 and TRBJ2-7, the full variable domain is DTGVSQNPRHKITKRGQNVTFRCDPISEHNRLYWYRQTLGQGPEFLTYFQNEAQLEKSRLLSDRFSAERPKGSFSTLEIQRTEQGDSAMYLCSSSLGQGYHEQYFGPGTRLTVT.